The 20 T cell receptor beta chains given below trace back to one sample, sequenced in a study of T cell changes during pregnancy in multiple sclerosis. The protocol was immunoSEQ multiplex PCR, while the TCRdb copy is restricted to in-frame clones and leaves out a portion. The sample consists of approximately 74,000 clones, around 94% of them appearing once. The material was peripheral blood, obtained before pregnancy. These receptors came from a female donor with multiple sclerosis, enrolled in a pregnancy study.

The CDR3 DNA reads as TGTGCCAGCTCACCAACACTAGCTGGAAGTGGAGAGACCCAGTACTTC. As protein: CASSPTLAGSGETQYF. The chain has TRBV18 and TRBJ2-5, with D possibly matching TRBD2 (6 bases). The CDR3 length is 16 residues. Trimming pared 2 bases from V and 4 bases from J, leaving 17 bases between. Germline V lookup: CDR1 KGHSH, CDR2 LQKENI.

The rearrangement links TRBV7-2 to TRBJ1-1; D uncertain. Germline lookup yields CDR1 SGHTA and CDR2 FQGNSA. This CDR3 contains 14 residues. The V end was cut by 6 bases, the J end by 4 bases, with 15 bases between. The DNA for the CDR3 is TGTGCCAGCAGTAGCTCCGTTGGAAGCACTGAAGCTTTCTTT. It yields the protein CASSSSVGSTEAFF. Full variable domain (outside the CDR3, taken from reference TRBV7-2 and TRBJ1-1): GAGVSQSPSNKVTEKGKDVELRCDPISGHTALYWYRQSLGQGLEFLIYFQGNSAPDKSGLPSDRFSAERTGGSVSTLTIQRTQQEDSAVYLCASSSSVGSTEAFFGQGTRLTVV.

The DNA of the CDR3 is TGTGCCAGCAGTCTTCCCTCCCCCGACAGGGGCCGTAATCAGCCCCAGCATTTT. It is translated as CASSLPSPDRGRNQPQHF. The chain uses TRBV28 and TRBJ1-5; 8 bases align to TRBD1. Germline CDR1 and CDR2: MDHEN and SYDVKM. V lost 5 bases and J lost 4; bases outside the gene matches: 16. The CDR3 covers 18 residues.

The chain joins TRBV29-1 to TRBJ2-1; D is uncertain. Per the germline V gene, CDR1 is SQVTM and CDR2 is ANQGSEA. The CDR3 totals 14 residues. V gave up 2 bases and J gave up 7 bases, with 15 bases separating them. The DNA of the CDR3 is TGCAGCGTTGAAAGTTTGTCGCGCAAAAATGAGCAGTTCTTC. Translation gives CSVESLSRKNEQFF.

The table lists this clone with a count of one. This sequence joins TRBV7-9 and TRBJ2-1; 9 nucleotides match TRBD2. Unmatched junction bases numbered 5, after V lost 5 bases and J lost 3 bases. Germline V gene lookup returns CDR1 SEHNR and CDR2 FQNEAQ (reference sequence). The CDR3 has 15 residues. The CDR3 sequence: CASSPRTSVYNEQFF. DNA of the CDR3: TGTGCCAGCAGCCCAAGGACTAGCGTCTACAATGAGCAGTTCTTC.

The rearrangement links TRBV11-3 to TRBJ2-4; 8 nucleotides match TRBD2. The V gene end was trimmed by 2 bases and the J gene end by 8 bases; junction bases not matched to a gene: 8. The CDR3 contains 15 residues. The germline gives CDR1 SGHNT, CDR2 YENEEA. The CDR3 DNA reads TGTGCCAGCAGCTTAAGGGCGGGAGGTCCGGACATTCAGTACTTC. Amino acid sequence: CASSLRAGGPDIQYF.

CDR3 sequence: CASSQSVRTGVNTDTQYF. The CDR3, as DNA: TGTGCCAGCAGCCAGTCGGTCCGGACAGGGGTGAATACGGATACGCAGTATTTT. The V call is TRBV28, the J call TRBJ2-3; 9 nucleotides align to TRBD1. Germline V CDR1 and CDR2: MDHEN, SYDVKM. V dropped 6 bases and J dropped 6; count of bases not matched to a gene: 19. This CDR3 contains 18 residues.

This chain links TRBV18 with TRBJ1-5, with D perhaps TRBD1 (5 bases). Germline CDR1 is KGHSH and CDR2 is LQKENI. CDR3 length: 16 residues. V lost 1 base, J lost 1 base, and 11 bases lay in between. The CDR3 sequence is CASSPREGLSNQPQHF. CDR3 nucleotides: TGTGCCAGCTCACCACGGGAGGGGCTGAGCAATCAGCCCCAGCATTTT.

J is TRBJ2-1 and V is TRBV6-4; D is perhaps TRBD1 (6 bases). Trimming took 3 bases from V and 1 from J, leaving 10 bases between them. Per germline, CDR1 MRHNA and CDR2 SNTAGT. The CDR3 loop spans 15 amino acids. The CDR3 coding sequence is TGTGCCAGCAGTGAAACAACAGGGTCCTACAATGAGCAGTTCTTC. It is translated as CASSETTGSYNEQFF.

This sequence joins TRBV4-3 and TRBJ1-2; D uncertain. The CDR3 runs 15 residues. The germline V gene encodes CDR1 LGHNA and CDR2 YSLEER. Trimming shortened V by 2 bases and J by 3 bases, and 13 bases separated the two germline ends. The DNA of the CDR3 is TGCGCCAGCAGCCAACCCGGGGAGGGAGACTATGGCTACACCTTC. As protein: CASSQPGEGDYGYTF.

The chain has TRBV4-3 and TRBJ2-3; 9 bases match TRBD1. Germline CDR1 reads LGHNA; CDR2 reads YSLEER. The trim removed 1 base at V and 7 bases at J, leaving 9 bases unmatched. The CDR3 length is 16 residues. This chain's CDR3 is CASSQATGTGPHTQYF. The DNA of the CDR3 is TGCGCCAGCAGCCAAGCTACCGGGACAGGGCCGCATACGCAGTATTTT.

This CDR3 reads CASSLGLAGGVAKNIQYF. The CDR3 DNA sequence: TGTGCCAGCAGCTTGGGACTAGCGGGAGGGGTAGCCAAAAACATTCAGTACTTC. V usage is TRBV11-2 and J usage is TRBJ2-4; TRBD2 agrees at 16 bases. With 3 bases clipped from V and 0 bases from J, the junction kept 2 bases outside the gene matches. The germline CDR1 and CDR2 sequences are SGHAT and FQNNGV. The CDR3 loop spans 18 amino acids.

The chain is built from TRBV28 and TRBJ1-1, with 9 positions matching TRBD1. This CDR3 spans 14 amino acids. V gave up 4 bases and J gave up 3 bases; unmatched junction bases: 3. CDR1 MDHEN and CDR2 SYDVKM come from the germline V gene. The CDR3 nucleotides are TGTGCCAGCAGTTGGGACAGGGTTTACACTGAAGCTTTCTTT. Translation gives CASSWDRVYTEAFF.

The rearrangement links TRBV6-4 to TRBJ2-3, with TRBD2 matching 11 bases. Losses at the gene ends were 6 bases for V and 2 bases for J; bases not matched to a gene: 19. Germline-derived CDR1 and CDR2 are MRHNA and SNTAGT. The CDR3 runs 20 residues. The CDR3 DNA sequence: TGTGCCAGCAGGGTTCGGGGGCCGTTTAGCGGGAGGGCCAACACAGATACGCAGTATTTT. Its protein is CASRVRGPFSGRANTDTQYF.

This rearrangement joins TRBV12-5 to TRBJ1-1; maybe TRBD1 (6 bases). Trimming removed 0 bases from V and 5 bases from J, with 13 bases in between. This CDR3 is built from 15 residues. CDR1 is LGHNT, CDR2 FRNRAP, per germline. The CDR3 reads CASGLVGGASTEAFF. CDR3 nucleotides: TGTGCTAGTGGTTTGGTAGGGGGGGCTTCGACTGAAGCTTTCTTT. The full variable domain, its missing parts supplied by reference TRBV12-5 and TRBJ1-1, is DARVTQTPRHKVTEMGQEVTMRCQPILGHNTVFWYRQTMMQGLELLAYFRNRAPLDDSGMPKDRFSAEMPDATLATLKIQPSEPRDSAVYFCASGLVGGASTEAFFGQGTRLTVV.

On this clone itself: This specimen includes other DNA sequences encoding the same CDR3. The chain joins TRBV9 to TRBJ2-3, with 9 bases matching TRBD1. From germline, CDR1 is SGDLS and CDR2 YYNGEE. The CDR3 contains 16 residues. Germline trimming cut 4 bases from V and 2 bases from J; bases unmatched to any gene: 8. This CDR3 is CASSRRGQGSTDTQYF. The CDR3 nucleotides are TGTGCCAGCAGCCGCAGGGGACAGGGCTCCACAGATACGCAGTATTTT.

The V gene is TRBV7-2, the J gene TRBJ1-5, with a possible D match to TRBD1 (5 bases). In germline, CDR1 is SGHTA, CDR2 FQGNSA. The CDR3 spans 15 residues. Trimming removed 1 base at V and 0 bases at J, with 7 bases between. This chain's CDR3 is CASSLDRNSNQPQHF. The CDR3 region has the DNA TGTGCCAGCAGCTTAGACAGGAATAGCAATCAGCCCCAGCATTTT.

For the CDR3, the DNA is TGTGCCAGCAGCCAGCTAGATGGACTAGCGGGAGGGTTACACCAAGAGACCCAGTACTTC. Translated: CASSQLDGLAGGLHQETQYF. This chain links TRBV4-2 with TRBJ2-5; 15 positions agree with TRBD2. Germline V gene sequence: CDR1 LGHNA, CDR2 YNFKEQ. Trimming at V came to 3 bases and at J to 0 bases, leaving 11 bases not matched to a gene. The CDR3 covers 20 residues.

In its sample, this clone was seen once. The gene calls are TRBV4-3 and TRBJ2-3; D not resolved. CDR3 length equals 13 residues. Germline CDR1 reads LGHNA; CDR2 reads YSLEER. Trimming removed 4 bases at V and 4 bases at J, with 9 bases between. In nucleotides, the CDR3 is TGCGCCAGCAGCCCCCTTGCAGCAGATACGCAGTATTTT. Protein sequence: CASSPLAADTQYF.

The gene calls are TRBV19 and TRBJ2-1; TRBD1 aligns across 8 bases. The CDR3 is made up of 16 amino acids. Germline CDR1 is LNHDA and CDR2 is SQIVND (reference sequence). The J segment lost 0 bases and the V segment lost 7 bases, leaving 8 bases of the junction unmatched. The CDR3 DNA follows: TGTGCCAGTATGGAAATACAGGGGGGCTCCTACAATGAGCAGTTCTTC. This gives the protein CASMEIQGGSYNEQFF.